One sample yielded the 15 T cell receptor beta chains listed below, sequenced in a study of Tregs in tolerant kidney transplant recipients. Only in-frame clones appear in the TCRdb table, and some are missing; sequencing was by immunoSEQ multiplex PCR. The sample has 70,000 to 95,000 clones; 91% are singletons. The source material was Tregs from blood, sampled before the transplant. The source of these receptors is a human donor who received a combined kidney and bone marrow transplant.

CDR3 DNA: TGTGCCATCAGTGATCTTGGATACAATGAGCAGTTCTTC. Protein: CAISDLGYNEQFF. The chain is built from TRBV10-3 and TRBJ2-1; D gene uncertain. The CDR3 loop spans 13 amino acids. The germline gives CDR1 ENHRY, CDR2 SYGVKD. With 3 bases removed from V and 4 bases from J, the gap between germline ends came to 7 bases.

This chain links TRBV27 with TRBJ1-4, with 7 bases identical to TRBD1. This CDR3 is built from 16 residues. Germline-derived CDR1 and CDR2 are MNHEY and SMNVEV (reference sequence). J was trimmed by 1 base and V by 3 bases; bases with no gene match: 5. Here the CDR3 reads CASSLATGRTNEKLFF. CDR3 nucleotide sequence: TGTGCCAGCAGTTTGGCGACAGGGAGAACTAATGAAAAACTGTTTTTT.

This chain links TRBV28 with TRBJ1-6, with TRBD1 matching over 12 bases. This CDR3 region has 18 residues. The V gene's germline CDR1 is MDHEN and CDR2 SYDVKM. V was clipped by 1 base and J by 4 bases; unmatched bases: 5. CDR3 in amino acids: CASSLLRDRGRYNSPLHF. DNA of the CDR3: TGTGCCAGCAGTTTATTGCGGGACAGGGGGCGTTATAATTCACCCCTCCACTTT.

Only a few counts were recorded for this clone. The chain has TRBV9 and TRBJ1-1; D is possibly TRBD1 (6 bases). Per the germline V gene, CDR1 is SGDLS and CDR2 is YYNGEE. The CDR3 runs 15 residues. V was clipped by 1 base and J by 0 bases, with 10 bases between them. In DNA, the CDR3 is TGTGCCAGCAGCGTAAGGACAGACATGAACACTGAAGCTTTCTTT. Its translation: CASSVRTDMNTEAFF.

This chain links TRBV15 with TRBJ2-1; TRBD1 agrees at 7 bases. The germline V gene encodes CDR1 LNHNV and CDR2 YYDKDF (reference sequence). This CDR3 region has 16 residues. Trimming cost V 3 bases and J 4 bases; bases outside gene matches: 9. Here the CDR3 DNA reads TGTGCCACCAGCAGGGAAACCGGGACAGCATACAATGAGCAGTTCTTC. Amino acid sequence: CATSRETGTAYNEQFF.

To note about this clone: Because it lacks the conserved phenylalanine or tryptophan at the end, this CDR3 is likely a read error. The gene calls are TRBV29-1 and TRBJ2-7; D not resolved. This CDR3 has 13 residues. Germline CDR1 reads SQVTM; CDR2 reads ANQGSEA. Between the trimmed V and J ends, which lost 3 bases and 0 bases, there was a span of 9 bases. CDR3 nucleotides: TGCAGCGTTGATATACCGAGCTCCTACGAGCAGTACCTC. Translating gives CSVDIPSSYEQYL.

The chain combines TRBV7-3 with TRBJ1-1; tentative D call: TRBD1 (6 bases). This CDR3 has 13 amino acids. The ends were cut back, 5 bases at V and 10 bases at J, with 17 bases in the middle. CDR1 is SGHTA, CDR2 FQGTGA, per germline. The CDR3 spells CASSPQPDSGAFF. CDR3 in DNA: TGTGCCAGCAGCCCCCAACCGGACAGTGGAGCTTTCTTT.

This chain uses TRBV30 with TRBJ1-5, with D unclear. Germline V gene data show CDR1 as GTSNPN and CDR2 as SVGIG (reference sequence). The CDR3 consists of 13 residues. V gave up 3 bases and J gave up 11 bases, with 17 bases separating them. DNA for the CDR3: TGTGCCTGGAGCGCGGACTGGCTGGTAGCCCAGCATTTT. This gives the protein CAWSADWLVAQHF.

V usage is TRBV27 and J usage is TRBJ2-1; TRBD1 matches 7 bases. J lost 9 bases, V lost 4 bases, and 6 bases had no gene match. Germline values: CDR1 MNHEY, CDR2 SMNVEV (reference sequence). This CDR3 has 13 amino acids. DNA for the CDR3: TGTGCCAGCAGTTCCTTGACAGGGTTTGAGCAGTTCTTC. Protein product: CASSSLTGFEQFF.

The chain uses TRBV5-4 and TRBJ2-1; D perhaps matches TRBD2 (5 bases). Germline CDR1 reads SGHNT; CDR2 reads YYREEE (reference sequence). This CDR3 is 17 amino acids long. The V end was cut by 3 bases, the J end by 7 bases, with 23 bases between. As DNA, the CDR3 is TGTGCCAGCAGCTCCCCATACGGGCGGAGAGGGAAAAATGAGCAGTTCTTC. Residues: CASSSPYGRRGKNEQFF.

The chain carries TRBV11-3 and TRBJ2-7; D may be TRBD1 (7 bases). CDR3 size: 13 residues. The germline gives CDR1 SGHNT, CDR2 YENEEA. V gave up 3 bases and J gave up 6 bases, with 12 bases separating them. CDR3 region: CASSLLQGGEQYF. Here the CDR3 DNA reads TGTGCCAGCAGCTTGTTGCAGGGGGGCGAGCAGTACTTC.

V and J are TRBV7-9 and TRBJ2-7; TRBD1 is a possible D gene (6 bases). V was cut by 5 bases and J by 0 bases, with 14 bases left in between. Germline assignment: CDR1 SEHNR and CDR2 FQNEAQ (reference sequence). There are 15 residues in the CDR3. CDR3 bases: TGTGCCAGCAGCCTAGGGGGACATAGCTCCTACGAGCAGTACTTC. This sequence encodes CASSLGGHSSYEQYF.

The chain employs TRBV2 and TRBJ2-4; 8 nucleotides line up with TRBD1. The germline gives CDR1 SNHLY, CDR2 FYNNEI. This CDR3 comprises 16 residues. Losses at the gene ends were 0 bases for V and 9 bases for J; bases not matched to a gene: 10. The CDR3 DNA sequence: TGTGCCAGCAGTGAAGCGCGGACAGGGAGAGAGGGCATTCAGTACTTC. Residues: CASSEARTGREGIQYF.

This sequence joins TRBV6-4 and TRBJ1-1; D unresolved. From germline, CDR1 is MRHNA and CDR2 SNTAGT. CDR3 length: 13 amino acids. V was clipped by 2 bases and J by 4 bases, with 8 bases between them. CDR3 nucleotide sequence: TGTGCCAGCAGTGACAAGGACGGCACTGAAGCTTTCTTT. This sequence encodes CASSDKDGTEAFF.

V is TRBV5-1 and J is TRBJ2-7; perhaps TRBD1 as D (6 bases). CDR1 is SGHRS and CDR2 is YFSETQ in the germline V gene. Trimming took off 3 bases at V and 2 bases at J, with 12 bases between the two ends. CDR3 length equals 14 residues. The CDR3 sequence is CASSSVRQAYEQYF. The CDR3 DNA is TGCGCCAGCAGCTCGGTCAGACAGGCCTACGAGCAGTACTTC.